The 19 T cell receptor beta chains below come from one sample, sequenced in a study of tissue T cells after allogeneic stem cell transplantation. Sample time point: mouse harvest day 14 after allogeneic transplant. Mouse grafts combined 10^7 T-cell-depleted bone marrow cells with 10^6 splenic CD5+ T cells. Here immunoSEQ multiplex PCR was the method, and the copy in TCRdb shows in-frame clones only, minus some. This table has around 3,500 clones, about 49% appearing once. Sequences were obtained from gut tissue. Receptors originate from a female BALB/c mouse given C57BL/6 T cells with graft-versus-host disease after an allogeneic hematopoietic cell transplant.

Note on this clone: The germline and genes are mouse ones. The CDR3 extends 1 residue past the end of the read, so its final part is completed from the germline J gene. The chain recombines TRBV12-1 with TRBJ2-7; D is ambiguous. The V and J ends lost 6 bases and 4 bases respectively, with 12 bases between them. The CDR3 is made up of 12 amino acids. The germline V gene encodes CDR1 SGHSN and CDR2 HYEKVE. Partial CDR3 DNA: TGTGCCAGCAGCTCCTCAACGTATGAACAGTAC. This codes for CASSSSTYEQY. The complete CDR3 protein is CASSSSTYEQYF.

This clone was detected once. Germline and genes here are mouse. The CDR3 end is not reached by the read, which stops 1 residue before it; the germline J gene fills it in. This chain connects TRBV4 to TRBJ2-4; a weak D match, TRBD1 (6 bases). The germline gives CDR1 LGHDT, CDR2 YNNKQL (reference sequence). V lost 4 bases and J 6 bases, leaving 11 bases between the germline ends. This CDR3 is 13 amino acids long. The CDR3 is CASSFQGWNTLYF. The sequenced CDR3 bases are TGTGCCAGCAGCTTCCAGGGGTGGAACACCTTGTAC.

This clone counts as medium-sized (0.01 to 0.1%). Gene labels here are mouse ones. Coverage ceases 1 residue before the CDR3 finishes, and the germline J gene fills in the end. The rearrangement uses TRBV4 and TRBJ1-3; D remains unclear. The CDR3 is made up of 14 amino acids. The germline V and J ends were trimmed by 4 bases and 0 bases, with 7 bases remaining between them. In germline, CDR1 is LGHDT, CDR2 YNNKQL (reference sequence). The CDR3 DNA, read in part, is TGTGCCAGCAGCTTGACATATTCTGGAAATACGCTCTAT. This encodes CASSLTYSGNTLY. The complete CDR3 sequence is CASSLTYSGNTLYF.

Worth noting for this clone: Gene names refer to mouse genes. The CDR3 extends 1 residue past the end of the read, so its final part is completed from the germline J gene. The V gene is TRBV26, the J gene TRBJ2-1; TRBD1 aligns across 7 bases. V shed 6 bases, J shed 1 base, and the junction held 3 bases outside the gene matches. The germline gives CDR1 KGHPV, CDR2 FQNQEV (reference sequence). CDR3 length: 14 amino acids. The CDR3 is CASSDRVNYAEQFF. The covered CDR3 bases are TGTGCCAGCAGCGACAGGGTAAACTATGCTGAGCAGTTC. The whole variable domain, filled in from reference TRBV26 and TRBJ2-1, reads NSKVIQTPRYLVKGQGQKAKMRCIPEKGHPVVFWYQQNKNNEFKFLINFQNQEVLQQIDMTEKRFSAECPSNSPCSLEIQSSEAGDSALYLCASSDRVNYAEQFFGPGTRLTVL.

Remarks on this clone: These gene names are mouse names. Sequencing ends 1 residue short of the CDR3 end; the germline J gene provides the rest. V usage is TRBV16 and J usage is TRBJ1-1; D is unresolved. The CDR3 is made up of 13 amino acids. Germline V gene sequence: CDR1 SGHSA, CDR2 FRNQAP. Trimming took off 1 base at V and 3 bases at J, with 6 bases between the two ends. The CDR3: CASSLGQYTEVFF. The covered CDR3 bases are TGTGCAAGCAGCTTAGGGCAGTACACAGAAGTCTTC.

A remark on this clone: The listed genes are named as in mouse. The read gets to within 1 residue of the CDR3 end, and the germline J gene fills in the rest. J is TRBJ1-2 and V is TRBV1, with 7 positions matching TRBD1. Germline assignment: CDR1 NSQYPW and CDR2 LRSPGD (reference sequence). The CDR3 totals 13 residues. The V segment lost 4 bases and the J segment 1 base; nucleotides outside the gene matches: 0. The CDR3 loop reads CTCSGQGNSDYTF. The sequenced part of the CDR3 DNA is TGCACCTGCAGTGGACAGGGAAACTCCGACTACACC.

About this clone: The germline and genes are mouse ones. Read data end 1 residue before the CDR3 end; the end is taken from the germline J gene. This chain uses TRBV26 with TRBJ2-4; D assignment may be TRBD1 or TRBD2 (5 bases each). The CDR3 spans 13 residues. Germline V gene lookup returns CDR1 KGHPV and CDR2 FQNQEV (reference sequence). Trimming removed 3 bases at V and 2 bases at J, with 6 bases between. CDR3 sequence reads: CASSLGAQNTLYF. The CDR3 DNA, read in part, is TGTGCCAGCAGTCTCGGGGCTCAAAACACCTTGTAC.

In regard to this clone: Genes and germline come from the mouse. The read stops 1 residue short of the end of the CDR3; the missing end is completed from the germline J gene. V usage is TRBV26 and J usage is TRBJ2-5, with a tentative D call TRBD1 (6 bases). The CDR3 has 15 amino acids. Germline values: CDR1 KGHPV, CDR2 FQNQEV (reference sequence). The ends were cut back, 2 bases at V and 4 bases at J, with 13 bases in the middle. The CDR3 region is CASSLTGWKEDTQYF. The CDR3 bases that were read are TGTGCCAGCAGTCTGACAGGGTGGAAAGAAGACACCCAGTAC.

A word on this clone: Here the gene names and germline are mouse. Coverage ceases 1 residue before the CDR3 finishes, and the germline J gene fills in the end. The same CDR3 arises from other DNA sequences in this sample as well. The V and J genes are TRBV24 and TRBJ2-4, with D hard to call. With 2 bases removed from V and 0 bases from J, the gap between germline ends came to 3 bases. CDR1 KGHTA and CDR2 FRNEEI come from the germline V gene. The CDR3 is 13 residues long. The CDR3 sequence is CASSLASQNTLYF. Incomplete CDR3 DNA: TGTGCCAGCAGTCTGGCTAGTCAAAACACCTTGTAC.

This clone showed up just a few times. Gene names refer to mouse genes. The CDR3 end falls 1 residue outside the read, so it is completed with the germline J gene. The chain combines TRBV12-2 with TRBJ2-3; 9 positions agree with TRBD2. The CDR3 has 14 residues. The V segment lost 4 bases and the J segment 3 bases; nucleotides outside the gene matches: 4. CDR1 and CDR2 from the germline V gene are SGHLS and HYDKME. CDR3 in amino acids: CASSPTGGAETLYF. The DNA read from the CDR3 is TGTGCCAGCTCCCCTACTGGGGGGGCAGAAACGCTGTAT.

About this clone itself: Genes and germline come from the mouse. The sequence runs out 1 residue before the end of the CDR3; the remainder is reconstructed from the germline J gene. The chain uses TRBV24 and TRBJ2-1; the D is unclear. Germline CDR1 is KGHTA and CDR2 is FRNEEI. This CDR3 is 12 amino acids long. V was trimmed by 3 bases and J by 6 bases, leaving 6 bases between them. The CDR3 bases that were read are TGTGCCAGCAGTCTAAACAGTGCTGAGCAGTTC. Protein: CASSLNSAEQF. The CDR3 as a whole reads CASSLNSAEQFF.

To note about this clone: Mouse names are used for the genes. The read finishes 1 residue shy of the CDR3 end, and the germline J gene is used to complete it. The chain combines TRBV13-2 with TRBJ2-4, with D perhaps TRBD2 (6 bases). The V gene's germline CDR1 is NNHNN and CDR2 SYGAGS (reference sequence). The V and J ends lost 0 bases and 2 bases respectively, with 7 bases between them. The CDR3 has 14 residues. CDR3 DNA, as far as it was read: TGTGCCAGCGGTGATGTGGGGGTTCAAAACACCTTGTAC. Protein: CASGDVGVQNTLY. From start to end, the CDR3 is CASGDVGVQNTLYF.

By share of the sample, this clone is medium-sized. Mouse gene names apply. The CDR3 region is CASSLPGNTLYF. The covered CDR3 bases are TGTGCCAGCTCTCTCCCTGGAAATACGCTCTAT. The chain employs TRBV12-2 and TRBJ1-3, with no clear D. The read comes to an end 1 residue before the CDR3 does, leaving the germline J gene to fill in the end. The CDR3 covers 12 residues. V shed 0 bases and J shed 2 bases, with 1 base lying between them. Germline V gene data show CDR1 as SGHLS and CDR2 as HYDKME.

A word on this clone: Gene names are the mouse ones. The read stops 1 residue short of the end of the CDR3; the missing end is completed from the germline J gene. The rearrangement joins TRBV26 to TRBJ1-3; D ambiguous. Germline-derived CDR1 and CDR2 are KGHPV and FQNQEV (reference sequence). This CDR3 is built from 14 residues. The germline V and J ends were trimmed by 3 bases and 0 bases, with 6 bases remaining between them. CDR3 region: CASSLTDSGNTLYF. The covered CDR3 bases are TGTGCCAGCAGTCTTACAGATTCTGGAAATACGCTCTAT.

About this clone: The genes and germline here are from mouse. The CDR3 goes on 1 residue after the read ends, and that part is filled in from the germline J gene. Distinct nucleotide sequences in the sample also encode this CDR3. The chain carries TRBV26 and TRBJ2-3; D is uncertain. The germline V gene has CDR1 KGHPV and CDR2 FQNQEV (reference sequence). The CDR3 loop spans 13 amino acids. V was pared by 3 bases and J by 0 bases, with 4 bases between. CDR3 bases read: TGTGCCAGCAGTCTTAGAAGTGCAGAAACGCTGTAT. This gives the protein CASSLRSAETLY. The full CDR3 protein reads CASSLRSAETLYF.

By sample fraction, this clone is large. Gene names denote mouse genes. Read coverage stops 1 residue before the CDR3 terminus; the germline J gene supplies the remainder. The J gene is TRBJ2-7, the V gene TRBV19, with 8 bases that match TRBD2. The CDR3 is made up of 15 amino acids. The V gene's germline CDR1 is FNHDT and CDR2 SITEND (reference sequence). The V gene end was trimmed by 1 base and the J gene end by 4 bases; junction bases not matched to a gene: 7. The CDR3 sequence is CASSIWGGQIYEQYF. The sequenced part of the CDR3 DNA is TGTGCCAGCAGTATATGGGGGGGGCAAATTTATGAACAGTAC.

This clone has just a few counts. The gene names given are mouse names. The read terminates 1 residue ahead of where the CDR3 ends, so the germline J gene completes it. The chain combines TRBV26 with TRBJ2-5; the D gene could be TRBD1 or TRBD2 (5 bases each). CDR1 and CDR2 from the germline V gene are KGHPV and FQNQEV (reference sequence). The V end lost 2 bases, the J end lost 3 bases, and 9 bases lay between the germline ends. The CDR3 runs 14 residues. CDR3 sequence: CASSLGGPQDTQYF. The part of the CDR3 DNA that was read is TGTGCCAGCAGTCTGGGGGGTCCTCAAGACACCCAGTAC. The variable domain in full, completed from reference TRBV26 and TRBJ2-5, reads NSKVIQTPRYLVKGQGQKAKMRCIPEKGHPVVFWYQQNKNNEFKFLINFQNQEVLQQIDMTEKRFSAECPSNSPCSLEIQSSEAGDSALYLCASSLGGPQDTQYFGPGTRLLVL.

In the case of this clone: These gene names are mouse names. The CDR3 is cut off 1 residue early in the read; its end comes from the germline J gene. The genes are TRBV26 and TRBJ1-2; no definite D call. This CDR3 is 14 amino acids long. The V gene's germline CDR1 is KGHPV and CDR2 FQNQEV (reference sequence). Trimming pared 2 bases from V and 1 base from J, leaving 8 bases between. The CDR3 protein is CASSLEGLNSDYTF. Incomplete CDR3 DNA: TGTGCCAGCAGTCTGGAAGGCCTAAACTCCGACTACACC.

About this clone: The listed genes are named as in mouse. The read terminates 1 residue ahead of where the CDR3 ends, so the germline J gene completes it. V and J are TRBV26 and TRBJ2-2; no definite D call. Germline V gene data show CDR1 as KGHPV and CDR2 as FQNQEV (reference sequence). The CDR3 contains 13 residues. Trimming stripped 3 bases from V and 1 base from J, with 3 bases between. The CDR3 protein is CASSLGNTGQLYF. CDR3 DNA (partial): TGTGCCAGCAGTCTCGGAAACACCGGGCAGCTCTAC.